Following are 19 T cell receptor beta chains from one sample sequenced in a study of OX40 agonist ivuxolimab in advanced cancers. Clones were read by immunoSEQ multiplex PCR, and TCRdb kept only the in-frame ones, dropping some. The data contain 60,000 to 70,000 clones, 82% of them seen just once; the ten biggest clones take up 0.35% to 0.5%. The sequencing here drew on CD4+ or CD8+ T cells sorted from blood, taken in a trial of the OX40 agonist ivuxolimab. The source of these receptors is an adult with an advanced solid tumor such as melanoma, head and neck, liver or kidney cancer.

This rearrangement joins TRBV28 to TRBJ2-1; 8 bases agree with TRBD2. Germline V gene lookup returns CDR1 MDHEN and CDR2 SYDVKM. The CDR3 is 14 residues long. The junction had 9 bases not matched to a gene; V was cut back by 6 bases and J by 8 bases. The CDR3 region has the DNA TGTGCCAGCAGCGGGGGGGGCCTGGGCTATGAGCAGTTCTTC. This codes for CASSGGGLGYEQFF.

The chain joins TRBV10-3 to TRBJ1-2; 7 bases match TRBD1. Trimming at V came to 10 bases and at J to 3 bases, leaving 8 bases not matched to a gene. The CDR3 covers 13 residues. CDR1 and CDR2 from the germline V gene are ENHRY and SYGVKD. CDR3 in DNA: TGTGCCACCCAAGGGGGCGGTTACTATGGCTACACCTTC. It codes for CATQGGGYYGYTF.

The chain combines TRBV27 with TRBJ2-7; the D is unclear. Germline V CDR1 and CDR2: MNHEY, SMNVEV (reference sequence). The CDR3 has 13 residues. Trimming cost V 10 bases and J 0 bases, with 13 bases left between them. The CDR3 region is CAIPQPSSYEQYV. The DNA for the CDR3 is TGTGCCATCCCCCAGCCAAGCTCCTACGAGCAGTACGTC.

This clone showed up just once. The CDR3 DNA follows: TGTGCCAGCAGCTTGGTCTCCGACAGGGTCTATGGCTACACCTTC. Amino acids: CASSLVSDRVYGYTF. The rearrangement joins TRBV5-5 to TRBJ1-2; 7 bases map to TRBD1. The germline CDR1 and CDR2 sequences are SGHKS and YYEKEE (reference sequence). V was pared by 0 bases and J by 4 bases, with 6 bases of the junction left unmatched. This CDR3 region has 15 residues.

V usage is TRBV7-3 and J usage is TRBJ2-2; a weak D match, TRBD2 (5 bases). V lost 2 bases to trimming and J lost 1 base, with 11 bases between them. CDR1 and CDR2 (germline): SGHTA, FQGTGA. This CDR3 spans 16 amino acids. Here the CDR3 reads CASSLDGLLNTGELFF. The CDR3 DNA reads TGTGCCAGCAGCTTAGATGGACTGCTGAACACCGGGGAGCTGTTTTTT.

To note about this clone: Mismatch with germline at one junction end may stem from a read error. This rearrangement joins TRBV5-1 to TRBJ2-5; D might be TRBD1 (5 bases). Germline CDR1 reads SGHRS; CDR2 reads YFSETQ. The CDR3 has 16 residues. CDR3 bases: TGTGCCAGCAGCTTGTACCGCAGGATGGGGCAGGAGACCCAGTACTTC. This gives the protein CASSLYRRMGQETQYF.

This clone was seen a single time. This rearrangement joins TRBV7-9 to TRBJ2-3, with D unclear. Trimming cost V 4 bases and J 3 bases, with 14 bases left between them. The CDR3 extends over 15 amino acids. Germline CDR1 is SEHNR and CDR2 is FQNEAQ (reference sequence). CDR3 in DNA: TGTGCCAGCAGCTCTTATAACAGTGCAACAGATACGCAGTATTTT. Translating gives CASSSYNSATDTQYF.

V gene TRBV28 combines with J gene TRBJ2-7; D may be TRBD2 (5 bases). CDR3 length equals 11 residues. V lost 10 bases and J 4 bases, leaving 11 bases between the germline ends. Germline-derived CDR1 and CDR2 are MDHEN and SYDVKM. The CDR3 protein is CATSRRYEQYF. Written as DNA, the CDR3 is TGTGCCACCTCCAGGAGGTACGAGCAGTACTTC.

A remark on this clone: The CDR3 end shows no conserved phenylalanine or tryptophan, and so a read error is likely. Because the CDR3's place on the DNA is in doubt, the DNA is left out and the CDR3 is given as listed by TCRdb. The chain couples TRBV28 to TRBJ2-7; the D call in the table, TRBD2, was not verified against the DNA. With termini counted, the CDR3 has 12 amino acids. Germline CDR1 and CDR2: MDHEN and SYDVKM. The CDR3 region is CASSIFPGYTWL.

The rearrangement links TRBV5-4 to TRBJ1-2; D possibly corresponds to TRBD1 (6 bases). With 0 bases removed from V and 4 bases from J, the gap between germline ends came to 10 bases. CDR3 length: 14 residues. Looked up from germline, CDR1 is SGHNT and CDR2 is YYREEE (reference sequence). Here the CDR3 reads CASSLDQGFYGYTF. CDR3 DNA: TGTGCCAGCAGCTTGGATCAGGGGTTCTATGGCTACACCTTC.

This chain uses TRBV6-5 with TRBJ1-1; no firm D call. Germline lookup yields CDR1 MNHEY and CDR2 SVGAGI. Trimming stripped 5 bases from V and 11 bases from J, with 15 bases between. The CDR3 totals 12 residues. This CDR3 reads CASSTSGSTAFF. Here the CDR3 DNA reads TGTGCCAGCAGTACCTCGGGGAGCACCGCTTTCTTT.

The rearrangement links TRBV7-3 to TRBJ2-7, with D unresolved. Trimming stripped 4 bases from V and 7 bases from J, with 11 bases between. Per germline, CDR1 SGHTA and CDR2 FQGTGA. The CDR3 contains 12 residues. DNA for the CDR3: TGTGCCAGCAGCTCCCCTCCGGGTGAGCAGTACTTC. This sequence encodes CASSSPPGEQYF.

CDR3 amino acids: CASSKFGGAEIAKNIQYF. CDR3 nucleotides: TGTGCCAGCAGCAAATTCGGGGGCGCGGAGATAGCCAAAAACATTCAGTACTTC. The V and J genes are TRBV21-1 and TRBJ2-4. TRBV21-1 is termed a pseudogene. CDR3 length equals 18 residues.

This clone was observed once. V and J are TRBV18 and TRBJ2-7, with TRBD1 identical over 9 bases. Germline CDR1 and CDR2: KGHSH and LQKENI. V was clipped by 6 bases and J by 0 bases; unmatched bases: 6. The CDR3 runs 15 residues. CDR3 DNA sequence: TGTGCCAGCTCCCCCGGGACAGGGAGCTCCTACGAGCAGTACTTC. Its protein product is CASSPGTGSSYEQYF.

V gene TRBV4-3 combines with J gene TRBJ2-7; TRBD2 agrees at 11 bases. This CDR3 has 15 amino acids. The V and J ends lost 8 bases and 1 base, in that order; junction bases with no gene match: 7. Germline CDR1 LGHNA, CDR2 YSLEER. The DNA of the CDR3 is TGCGCCAGCCGAGTAGGGACTAGCGGTTCCTACGAGCAGTACTTC. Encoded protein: CASRVGTSGSYEQYF.

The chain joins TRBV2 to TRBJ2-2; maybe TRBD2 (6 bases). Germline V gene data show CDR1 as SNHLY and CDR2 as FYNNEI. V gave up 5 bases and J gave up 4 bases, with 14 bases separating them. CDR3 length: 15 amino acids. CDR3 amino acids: CASSRDGRGTGELFF. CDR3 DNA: TGTGCCAGCAGTCGGGACGGGAGAGGCACCGGGGAGCTGTTTTTT.

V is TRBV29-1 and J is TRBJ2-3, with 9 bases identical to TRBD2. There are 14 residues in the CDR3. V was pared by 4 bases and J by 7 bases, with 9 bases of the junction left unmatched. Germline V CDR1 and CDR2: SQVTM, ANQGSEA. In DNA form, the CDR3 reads TGCAGCGTTGGGATGGGCGGGGGGGCGTATACGCAGTATTTT. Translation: CSVGMGGGAYTQYF.

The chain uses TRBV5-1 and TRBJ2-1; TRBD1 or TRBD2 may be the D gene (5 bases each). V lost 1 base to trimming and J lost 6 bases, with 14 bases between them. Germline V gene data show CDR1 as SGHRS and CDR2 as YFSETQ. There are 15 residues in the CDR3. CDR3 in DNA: TGCGCCAGCAGCTTGAGTGGCGAGGGACCCAATGAGCAGTTCTTC. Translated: CASSLSGEGPNEQFF.

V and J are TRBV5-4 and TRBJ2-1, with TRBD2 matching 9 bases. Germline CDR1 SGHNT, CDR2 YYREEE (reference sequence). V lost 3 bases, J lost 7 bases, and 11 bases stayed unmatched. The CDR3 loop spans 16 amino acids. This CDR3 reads CASSWLAGEGGNEQFF. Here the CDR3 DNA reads TGTGCCAGCAGCTGGTTAGCGGGAGAGGGGGGGAATGAGCAGTTCTTC.